This T cell receptor beta chain was sequenced during a study of shared clonotypes between healthy human individuals. Study-wide context: Researchers drew samples from two women and three men aged 18 to 49.

Germline CDR1 and CDR2: KGHSH and LQKENI. The length of the CDR3 is 14 residues. Trimming removed 0 bases at V and 5 bases at J, with 10 bases between. Points from the study as a whole: Sharing across four donors was highest in naive CD4 (roughly 5%) and lowest in memory CD8 (about 0.4%). A small donor pool kept down the genetic and exposure-history diversity that was represented.

Division of CD4+ cells produced a CD45RA+ naive subset and a CD45RA-negative memory subset. Sequencing was performed with immunoSEQ multiplex PCR; in TCRdb, only in-frame clones are kept and a portion is missing. The repertoire holds fewer than 3 million clones, with 80% to 95% as singletons. About this clone itself: What it recognizes is unknown. The sample has other DNA sequences that encode this CDR3 too.

This chain joins TRBV18 and TRBJ1-1; a weak D match, TRBD1 (6 bases). The source material was naive CD4+ T cells from PBMCs. Subset of the sample: CD45RA+ positively selected. The sequence was obtained from a man aged 18-30 years in good health. Some clones in this sample may be carry-over from other donors' samples. CDR3 loop: CASSPPTGWTEAFF. CDR3 in DNA: TGTGCCAGCTCACCACCGACAGGTTGGACTGAAGCTTTCTTT.